Following are 28 T cell receptor beta chains from one sample sequenced in a study of cytomegalovirus exposure and HLA in healthy donors. Researchers ran the PCR with 60 Vbeta and 13 Jbeta primers. Assay: immunoSEQ multiplex PCR; the TCRdb copy retains only in-frame clones and omits some. The repertoire includes under 65,000 clones, approximately 81% of them detected once, and approximately 3% sits in the top ten. The sample consisted of PBMCs. These receptors were taken from a woman aged 18-29 years in good health and CMV-seronegative.

This clone has only one observation. The J gene is TRBJ2-1, the V gene TRBV5-6; TRBD1 aligns across 12 bases. The CDR3 has 15 amino acids. Unmatched junction bases numbered 6, after V lost 4 bases and J lost 7 bases. The germline V gene encodes CDR1 SGHDT and CDR2 YYEEEE. CDR3 DNA sequence: TGTGCCAGCAGCCTAGGGACAGGGGGCTGGAATGAGCAGTTCTTC. Its translation: CASSLGTGGWNEQFF.

V gene TRBV28 combines with J gene TRBJ2-3; no clear D gene. Germline V gene data show CDR1 as MDHEN and CDR2 as SYDVKM. V was cut by 3 bases and J by 5 bases, with 6 bases left in between. The CDR3 is 12 residues long. The DNA of the CDR3 is TGTGCCAGCAGTTTTTCGGGAGATACGCAGTATTTT. Translating gives CASSFSGDTQYF.

The chain uses TRBV28 and TRBJ2-2, with 7 bases lining up with TRBD2. The trim removed 5 bases at V and 9 bases at J, leaving 12 bases unmatched. The CDR3 runs to 15 residues. The germline V gene encodes CDR1 MDHEN and CDR2 SYDVKM. The DNA for the CDR3 is TGTGCCAGCAGTGAGTCTGGCGGGAGTTCTAGGGAGCTGTTTTTT. This gives the protein CASSESGGSSRELFF.

This rearrangement joins TRBV27 to TRBJ2-3; TRBD1 agrees at 7 bases. The trim removed 4 bases at V and 0 bases at J, leaving 4 bases unmatched. Per the germline V gene, CDR1 is MNHEY and CDR2 is SMNVEV (reference sequence). The CDR3 is 15 residues long. The CDR3 nucleotides read TGTGCCAGCAGTTACCGGGACAGTAGCACAGATACGCAGTATTTT. This encodes CASSYRDSSTDTQYF.

The gene calls are TRBV5-1 and TRBJ2-6; D gene unclear. V lost 2 bases, J lost 0 bases, and 6 bases lay in between. The CDR3 runs to 15 residues. CDR1 and CDR2 (germline): SGHRS, YFSETQ. CDR3 region: CASSFTVSGANVLTF. The CDR3 DNA reads as TGCGCCAGCAGCTTCACAGTCTCTGGGGCCAACGTCCTGACTTTC.

V is TRBV7-3 and J is TRBJ2-7, with a tentative D call TRBD1 (5 bases). The germline V and J ends were trimmed by 3 bases and 2 bases, with 8 bases remaining between them. In germline, CDR1 is SGHTA, CDR2 FQGTGA. This CDR3 region has 13 residues. The DNA of the CDR3 is TGTGCCAGCAGCTTTGGGGCCACCTACGAGCAGTACTTC. Its protein is CASSFGATYEQYF.

With respect to this clone: At one end the junction does not follow the germline gene, possibly because of a read error. The chain employs TRBV27 and TRBJ2-6; D is possibly TRBD1 (5 bases). Looked up from germline, CDR1 is MNHEY and CDR2 is SMNVEV (reference sequence). CDR3 length equals 17 residues. The CDR3 region has the DNA TGTGCCAGCAGTTTAACGGGCTTAGAATCTGGGGCCAACGGCCTGACTTTC. Encoded protein: CASSLTGLESGANGLTF. Full variable domain (missing parts from reference TRBV27 and TRBJ2-6): EAQVTQNPRYLITVTGKKLTVTCSQNMNHEYMSWYRQDPGLGLRQIYYSMNVEVTDKGDVPEGYKVSRKEKRNFPLILESPSPNQTSLYFCASSLTGLESGANGLTFGAGSRLTVL.

The chain recombines TRBV2 with TRBJ2-1, with 8 positions matching TRBD1. The V and J ends lost 5 bases and 12 bases, in that order; junction bases with no gene match: 6. The CDR3 totals 12 residues. Looked up from germline, CDR1 is SNHLY and CDR2 is FYNNEI. The CDR3 nucleotides read TGTGCCAGCAGTCGGACAGGGCAAAGGCAGTTCTTC. Translating gives CASSRTGQRQFF.

A single count supports this clone. The CDR3 DNA reads TGTGCCAGCATCACACCGCAGGGGCAAGAGACCCAGTACTTC. The encoded protein is CASITPQGQETQYF. The V call is TRBV6-4, the J call TRBJ2-5; a weak D match, TRBD1 (6 bases). Looked up from germline, CDR1 is MRHNA and CDR2 is SNTAGT. The CDR3 extends over 14 amino acids. Trimming removed 7 bases at V and 2 bases at J, with 14 bases between.

About this clone: At one end the junction does not follow the germline gene, possibly because of a read error. The chain joins TRBV10-1 to TRBJ2-1, with 9 bases matching TRBD2. The length of the CDR3 is 14 residues. In germline, CDR1 is WNHNN, CDR2 SYGVQD (reference sequence). CDR3 sequence reads: CATSSSGGWDEQFF. In DNA, the CDR3 is TGCGCCACCAGTAGTAGCGGGGGCTGGGATGAGCAGTTCTTC.

This chain joins TRBV6-1 and TRBJ2-1, with D possibly being TRBD2 (5 bases). The CDR3 sequence is 12 residues long. Germline V gene sequence: CDR1 MNHNS, CDR2 SASEGT. The ends were cut back, 7 bases at V and 4 bases at J, with 8 bases in the middle. In DNA, the CDR3 is TGTGCCAGCACCTGGAGGTACAATGAGCAGTTCTTC. Its translation is CASTWRYNEQFF.

The gene calls are TRBV19 and TRBJ2-2; 12 nucleotides line up with TRBD2. V gave up 8 bases and J gave up 6 bases; unmatched junction bases: 7. CDR1 is LNHDA and CDR2 is SQIVND in the germline V gene (reference sequence). This CDR3 region has 15 residues. Here the CDR3 DNA reads TGTGCCAGTTCCGGGCTAGCGGGAGGGGCCGGGGAGCTGTTTTTT. Translating it yields CASSGLAGGAGELFF.

This chain joins TRBV7-9 and TRBJ1-4; D ambiguous. Per the germline V gene, CDR1 is SEHNR and CDR2 is FQNEAQ (reference sequence). With 1 base removed from V and 0 bases from J, the gap between germline ends came to 6 bases. The CDR3 has 15 residues. The CDR3 nucleotides are TGTGCCAGCAGCTTAGTTGGAGCAACTAATGAAAAACTGTTTTTT. Translation gives CASSLVGATNEKLFF.

The chain employs TRBV9 and TRBJ2-2; 8 positions match TRBD2. Trimming at V came to 1 base and at J to 5 bases, leaving 7 bases not matched to a gene. The CDR3 runs to 16 residues. Germline CDR1 reads SGDLS; CDR2 reads YYNGEE. The CDR3 DNA is TGTGCCAGCAGCGTAAGAGCGGGAGAAGGGACCGGGGAGCTGTTTTTT. Protein sequence: CASSVRAGEGTGELFF.

The V call is TRBV30, the J call TRBJ1-3; D is unclear. Germline CDR1 and CDR2: GTSNPN and SVGIG (reference sequence). The CDR3 loop spans 12 amino acids. Trimming left V 4 bases short and J 6 bases short, with 10 bases between. CDR3: CAWTIKANTIYF. The DNA for the CDR3 is TGTGCCTGGACCATCAAAGCAAACACCATATATTTT.

This clone was seen only once. The chain is built from TRBV5-6 and TRBJ1-3; 8 bases line up with TRBD1. The J call could be wrong; TRBJ2-2 is a better fit for the DNA end. Germline loops: CDR1 SGHDT, CDR2 YYEEEE. The CDR3 is made up of 16 amino acids. The CDR3 region is CASSFGGTGGTGELFF. In DNA form, the CDR3 reads TGTGCCAGCAGCTTTGGGGGGACAGGAGGCACCGGGGAGCTGTTTTTT.

V gene TRBV12-5 combines with J gene TRBJ1-1, with TRBD1 matching over 11 bases. Germline CDR1 reads LGHNT; CDR2 reads FRNRAP. V lost 7 bases and J lost 7; bases outside the gene matches: 5. The CDR3 contains 13 residues. CDR3 region: CASALGQGDEAFF. CDR3 nucleotide sequence: TGTGCTAGTGCCCTGGGACAGGGGGATGAAGCTTTCTTT.

The chain employs TRBV30 and TRBJ1-5, with D unresolved. Between the trimmed V and J ends, which lost 3 bases and 5 bases, there was a span of 11 bases. CDR3 length: 13 residues. Germline V gene data show CDR1 as GTSNPN and CDR2 as SVGIG (reference sequence). The CDR3 here is CAWSVHPHQPQHF. In DNA form, the CDR3 reads TGTGCCTGGAGCGTACACCCGCATCAGCCCCAGCATTTT.

V usage is TRBV9 and J usage is TRBJ1-3; D not certain. CDR1 is SGDLS and CDR2 is YYNGEE in the germline V gene. The V gene lost 3 bases and the J gene lost 1 base, with 11 bases spanning the gap. This CDR3 has 15 residues. The CDR3 DNA sequence: TGTGCCAGCAGCGCCGGTTACTGGTCTGGAAACACCATATATTTT. Amino acids: CASSAGYWSGNTIYF.

This chain connects TRBV7-8 to TRBJ1-5; TRBD1 is a possible D gene (5 bases). Germline CDR1 and CDR2: SGHVS and FQNEAQ. This CDR3 region has 15 residues. The V end lost 5 bases, the J end lost 3 bases, and 14 bases lay between the germline ends. CDR3 loop: CASSRRGTNNQPQHF. In DNA form, the CDR3 reads TGTGCCAGCAGCCGGAGGGGCACGAACAATCAGCCCCAGCATTTT. Complete variable domain (other parts from reference TRBV7-8 and TRBJ1-5): GAGVSQSPRYKVAKRGQDVALRCDPISGHVSLFWYQQALGQGPEFLTYFQNEAQLDKSGLPSDRFFAERPEGSVSTLKIQRTQQEDSAVYLCASSRRGTNNQPQHFGDGTRLSIL.

V is TRBV6-5 and J is TRBJ1-5; a possible D gene is TRBD1 (6 bases). Between the trimmed V and J ends, which lost 9 bases and 6 bases, there was a span of 21 bases. From germline, CDR1 is MNHEY and CDR2 SVGAGI. This CDR3 spans 15 amino acids. The CDR3 reads CASKAGQGNGQPQHF. The CDR3 bases are TGTGCCAGTAAGGCAGGGCAGGGGAACGGTCAGCCCCAGCATTTT.

This chain uses TRBV21-1 with TRBJ2-7; TRBD1 was called by the table and not checked on the DNA. TRBV21-1 is labeled a pseudogene. CDR3 length: 16 residues. CDR3 in amino acids: CASTRGTGGRYGEQYF. CDR3 sequence (DNA): TGTGCCAGCACCAGGGGGACAGGGGGCCGCTACGGCGAGCAGTACTTC.

This clone was counted a few times. The chain employs TRBV6-6 and TRBJ2-5; D is possibly TRBD1 (5 bases). Germline lookup yields CDR1 MNHNY and CDR2 SVGAGI (reference sequence). This CDR3 comprises 10 residues. V dropped 10 bases and J dropped 4 bases, with 7 bases sitting between them. CDR3 sequence reads: CATRGETQYF. DNA of the CDR3: TGTGCCACAAGGGGAGAGACCCAGTACTTC.

This sequence joins TRBV27 and TRBJ2-7; 7 bases match TRBD1. Germline CDR1 is MNHEY and CDR2 is SMNVEV (reference sequence). The CDR3 covers 13 residues. The ends lost 5 bases at V and 2 bases at J; junction bases unmatched: 3. Here the CDR3 reads CASSPDRTYEQYF. The DNA of the CDR3 is TGTGCCAGCAGTCCGGACAGGACCTACGAGCAGTACTTC.

DNA for the CDR3: TGTGCCAGCAGGAGGGGGCCCAGCTCCTACGAGCAGTACTTC. This gives the protein CASRRGPSSYEQYF. This chain joins TRBV6-1 and TRBJ2-7; TRBD1 agrees at 7 bases. V lost 6 bases and J lost 0; bases outside the gene matches: 5. The germline V gene has CDR1 MNHNS and CDR2 SASEGT. The CDR3 length is 14 residues.

The V gene is TRBV2, the J gene TRBJ2-1; D not certain. Germline V CDR1 and CDR2: SNHLY, FYNNEI. V dropped 1 base and J dropped 7 bases, with 8 bases sitting between them. This CDR3 is built from 13 residues. The CDR3 sequence: CASSEVDGNEQFF. The CDR3, as DNA: TGTGCCAGCAGTGAAGTCGACGGGAATGAGCAGTTCTTC. Full variable domain (remainder filled in from reference TRBV2 and TRBJ2-1): EPEVTQTPSHQVTQMGQEVILRCVPISNHLYFYWYRQILGQKVEFLVSFYNNEISEKSEIFDDQFSVERPDGSNFTLKIRSTKLEDSAMYFCASSEVDGNEQFFGPGTRLTVL.

The chain is built from TRBV6-4 and TRBJ2-3; 12 bases align to TRBD2. The length of the CDR3 is 16 residues. The germline CDR1 and CDR2 sequences are MRHNA and SNTAGT. Trimming removed 2 bases from V and 1 base from J; junction bases left unmatched: 1. Here the CDR3 reads CASSDASGRGTDTQYF. CDR3 in DNA: TGTGCCAGCAGTGACGCTAGCGGGAGGGGCACAGATACGCAGTATTTT.

This chain uses TRBV25-1 with TRBJ2-2; a possible D gene is TRBD2 (6 bases). The CDR3 runs to 14 residues. The germline gives CDR1 MGHDK, CDR2 SYGVNS. V lost 6 bases, J lost 5 bases, and 13 bases lay in between. The CDR3 region has the DNA TGTGCCAGCAGAGGGACTGAGTGGACCGGGGAGCTGTTTTTT. Amino acid sequence: CASRGTEWTGELFF.